This TCR beta chain was observed in a study of T cell changes during pregnancy in multiple sclerosis. As for this clone: This likely comes from a read error, as the CDR3 has no conserved phenylalanine or tryptophan at its end. No DNA is shown, since the ends of the CDR3 on it are uncertain; the CDR3 is the one TCRdb lists.

Data came from immunoSEQ multiplex PCR; TCRdb stores just in-frame clones and leaves some out. Counted here are about 38,000 clones, about 92% occurring once; the ten biggest clones make up approximately 5%. Germline V gene lookup returns CDR1 SEHNR and CDR2 FQNEAQ (reference sequence). The CDR3 length is 15 residues, termini included. V usage is TRBV7-9 and J usage is TRBJ2-3; TRBD2, as called in the table, went unchecked against the DNA. The receptor comes from a female donor with multiple sclerosis, enrolled in a pregnancy study. The starting material was CD8+ T cells from peripheral blood mononuclear cells, obtained in the third trimester of pregnancy. CDR3 in amino acids: CASSLATSGSERELY.